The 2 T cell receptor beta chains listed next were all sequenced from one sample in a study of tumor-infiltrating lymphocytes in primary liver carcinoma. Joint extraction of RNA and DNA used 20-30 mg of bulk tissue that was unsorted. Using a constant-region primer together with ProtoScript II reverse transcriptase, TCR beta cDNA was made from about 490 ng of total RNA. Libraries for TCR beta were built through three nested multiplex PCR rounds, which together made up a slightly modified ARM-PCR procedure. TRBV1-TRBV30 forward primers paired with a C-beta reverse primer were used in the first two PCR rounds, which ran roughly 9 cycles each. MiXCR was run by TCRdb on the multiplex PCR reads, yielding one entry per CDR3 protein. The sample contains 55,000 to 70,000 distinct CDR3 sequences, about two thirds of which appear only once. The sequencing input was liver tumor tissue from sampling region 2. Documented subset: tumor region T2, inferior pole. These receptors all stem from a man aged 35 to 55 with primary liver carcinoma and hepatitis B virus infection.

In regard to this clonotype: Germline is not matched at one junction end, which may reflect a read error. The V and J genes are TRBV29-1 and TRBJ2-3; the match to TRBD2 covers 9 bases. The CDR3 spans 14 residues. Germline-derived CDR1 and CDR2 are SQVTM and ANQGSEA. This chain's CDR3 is CSGLCGRGTDTQFF. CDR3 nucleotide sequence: TGCAGCGGCCTATGCGGGAGGGGAACAGATACGCAGTTTTTT.

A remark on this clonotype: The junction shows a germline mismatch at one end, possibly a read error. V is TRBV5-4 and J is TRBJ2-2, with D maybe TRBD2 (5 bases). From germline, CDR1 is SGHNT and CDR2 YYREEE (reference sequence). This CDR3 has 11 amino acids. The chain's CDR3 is CASSPTGELIF. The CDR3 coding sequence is TGTGCCAGCAGTCCCACCGGGGAGCTGATTTTT.